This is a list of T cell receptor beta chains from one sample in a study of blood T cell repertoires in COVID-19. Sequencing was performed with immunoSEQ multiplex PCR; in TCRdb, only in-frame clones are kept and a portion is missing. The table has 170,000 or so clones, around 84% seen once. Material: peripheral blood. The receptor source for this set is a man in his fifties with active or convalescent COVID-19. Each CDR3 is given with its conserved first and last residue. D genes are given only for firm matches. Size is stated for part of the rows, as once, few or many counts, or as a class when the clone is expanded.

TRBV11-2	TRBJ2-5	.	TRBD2	TGTGCCAGCAGCCCCCGACTAGCCCGCAGAGAGACCCAGTACTTC	CASSPRLARRETQYF
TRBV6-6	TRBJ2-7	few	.	TGTGCCAGCAGTTACGCGAGGGACGAGCAGTACTTC	CASSYARDEQYF
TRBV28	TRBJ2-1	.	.	TGTGCCAGCAGTCCTCGGGGGATAGCGGCCCTCAATGAGCAGTTCTTC	CASSPRGIAALNEQFF
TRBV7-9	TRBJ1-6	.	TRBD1	TGTGCCAGCAGCTTCTCGACAGGGGTAGGACCCCTCCACTTT	CASSFSTGVGPLHF
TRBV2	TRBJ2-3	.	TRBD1	TGTGCCAGTCTACAAGGGACAGGAGGTCCCGATACGCAGTATTTT	CASLQGTGGPDTQYF
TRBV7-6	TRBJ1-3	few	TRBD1	TGTGCCAGCAGCCCGCAGGGACAGGTCCCTGGAAACACCATATATTTT	CASSPQGQVPGNTIYF
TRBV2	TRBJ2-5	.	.	TGTGCCAGCCGCAACCAGGCGGGGACCCAGTACTTC	CASRNQAGTQYF
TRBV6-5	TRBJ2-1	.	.	TGTGCCAGCAGTTATAACTTCGGCTCCTACAATGAGCAGTTCTTC	CASSYNFGSYNEQFF
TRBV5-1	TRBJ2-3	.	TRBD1	TGCGCCAGCAGCCCGGGGACAGGGTCTCGCACAGATACGCAGTATTTT	CASSPGTGSRTDTQYF
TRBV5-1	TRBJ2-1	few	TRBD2	TGCGCCAGCACCCCCCTGGGGCTAGCGGATTACAATGAGCAGTTCTTC	CASTPLGLADYNEQFF
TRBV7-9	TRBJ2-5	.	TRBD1	TGTGCCAGCAGCTTAACAGGGGGCGAAGAGACCCAGTACTTC	CASSLTGGEETQYF
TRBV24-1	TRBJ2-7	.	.	TGTGCCACCAGTGACGCCAAGGGGGAGGGGGTCTACGAGCAGTACTTC	CATSDAKGEGVYEQYF
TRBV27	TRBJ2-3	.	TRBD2	TGTGCCAGCAAACCCGGGAGGGGACTAGCGGGGGGGCCTTCCACAGATACGCAGTATTTT	CASKPGRGLAGGPSTDTQYF
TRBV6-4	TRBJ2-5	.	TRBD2	TGTGCCAGCAGCCCCGGACTAGCGGGGGGCCAAGAGACCCAGTACTTC	CASSPGLAGGQETQYF
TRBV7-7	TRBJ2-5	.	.	TGTGCTAGCAGCGCTGGCCGTCCTCTCGGGGAGACCCAGTACTTC	CASSAGRPLGETQYF
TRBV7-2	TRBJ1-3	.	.	TGTGCCAGCAGCATGCGACAACTCTCTGGAAACACCATATATTTT	CASSMRQLSGNTIYF